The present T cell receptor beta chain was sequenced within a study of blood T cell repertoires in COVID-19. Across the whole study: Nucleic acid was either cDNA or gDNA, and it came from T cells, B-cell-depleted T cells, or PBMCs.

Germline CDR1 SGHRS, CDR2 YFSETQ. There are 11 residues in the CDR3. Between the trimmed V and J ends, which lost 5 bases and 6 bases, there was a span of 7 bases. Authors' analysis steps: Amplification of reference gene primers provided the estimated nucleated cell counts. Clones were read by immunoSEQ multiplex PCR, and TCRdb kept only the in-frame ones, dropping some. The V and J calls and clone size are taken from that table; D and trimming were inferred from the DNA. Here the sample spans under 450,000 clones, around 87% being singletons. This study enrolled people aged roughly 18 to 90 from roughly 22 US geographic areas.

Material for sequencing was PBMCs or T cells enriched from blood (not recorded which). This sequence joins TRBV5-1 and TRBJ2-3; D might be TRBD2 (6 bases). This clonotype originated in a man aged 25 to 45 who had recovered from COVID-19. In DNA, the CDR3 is TGCGCCAGCAGTCGGGGGGATACGCAGTATTTT. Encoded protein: CASSRGDTQYF.